The TCR beta chain described here comes from a study of T cells in localized non-small cell lung cancer. Points from the study as a whole: Analysis by sequencing included only one tumor region, so heterogeneity remains possible. Uninvolved adjacent lung had higher T cell clonality than tumor and all other tissues. Detection in adjacent lung was observed for a median approximately 53 of the top 100 tumor clones.

Points on this clone: What it binds is unknown.

The germline gives CDR1 LNHDA, CDR2 SQIVND (reference sequence). Trimming removed 10 bases from V and 0 bases from J, with 13 bases in between. The CDR3 sequence is 14 residues long. Repertoires were generated with immunoSEQ multiplex PCR, while TCRdb's copy carries only in-frame clones and drops some. The top ten clones hold approximately 14% of a sample with 1,500 to 2,000 clones, about 40% of them seen once. The sample in question was lung tumor tissue, obtained before any cancer treatment. The chain has TRBV19 and TRBJ1-3; D possibly corresponds to TRBD1 (6 bases). The origin of this receptor is a woman between 35 and 70 years old with stage I lung adenocarcinoma. In DNA, the CDR3 is TGTGCCACCCACACAGGGCACTCTGGAAACACCATATATTTT. It encodes CATHTGHSGNTIYF.